Listed below are T cell receptor beta chains from one sample, sequenced in a study of response to subunit inactivated influenza vaccine. TCRdb recomputed calls from the RT-PCR reads with MiXCR, one row per CDR3 protein. The data hold 600,000 to 850,000 distinct CDR3 sequences, with 14% observed a single time. The sample was PBMCs from blood, taken about 14 days before vaccination. These receptors originate from a middle-aged man who received an inactivated influenza vaccine. CDR3s include the opening cysteine and the closing phenylalanine or tryptophan. A D gene is named only where the DNA matches it firmly. Not all rows give a size; the values are once, few, many and, for expanded clones, a class.

clone_size: .
v_call: TRBV11-2
j_call: TRBJ2-3
d_call: .
cdr3_nt: TGTGCCAGCAGCCGGGTAGCAGCTAGCACAGATACGCAGTATTTT
cdr3_aa: CASSRVAASTDTQYF

clone_size: .
v_call: TRBV2
j_call: TRBJ2-5
d_call: .
cdr3_nt: TGTGCCAGCAGTGAGTTTCAGGGGCGAGGAGAGACCCAGTACTTC
cdr3_aa: CASSEFQGRGETQYF

clone_size: .
v_call: TRBV5-6
j_call: TRBJ2-7
d_call: .
cdr3_nt: TGTGCCAGCAGCTTGGGCAGAAACGAGCAGTACTTC
cdr3_aa: CASSLGRNEQYF

clone_size: .
v_call: TRBV6-1
j_call: TRBJ2-2
d_call: .
cdr3_nt: .
cdr3_aa: CASSVGWGAAGFF

clone_size: .
v_call: TRBV18
j_call: TRBJ2-5
d_call: TRBD2
cdr3_nt: TGTGCCAGCTCACCACCCCTAGCGGGAGTGCTTCAAGAGACCCAGTACTTC
cdr3_aa: CASSPPLAGVLQETQYF

clone_size: .
v_call: TRBV24-1
j_call: TRBJ2-1
d_call: .
cdr3_nt: TGTGCCACCAGTGACTTCCAAGACATGCAGTTCTTC
cdr3_aa: CATSDFQDMQFF

clone_size: .
v_call: TRBV4-2
j_call: TRBJ2-5
d_call: TRBD2
cdr3_nt: TGTGCCAGCAGCCAAGGGGGACTATGGGACGAGACCCAGTACTTC
cdr3_aa: CASSQGGLWDETQYF

clone_size: few
v_call: TRBV7-8
j_call: TRBJ2-7
d_call: .
cdr3_nt: TGTGCCAGCAGCTTATTAGGGGGGACAAGTTACGAGCAGTACTTC
cdr3_aa: CASSLLGGTSYEQYF

clone_size: few
v_call: TRBV12-3/TRBV12-4
j_call: TRBJ1-4
d_call: .
cdr3_nt: TGTGCCAGCACCCATAGCGCGGAAGGCAGACGGAAACTGTTTTTT
cdr3_aa: CASTHSAEGRRKLFF

clone_size: .
v_call: TRBV7-2
j_call: TRBJ2-4
d_call: .
cdr3_nt: TGTGCCAGCAGCTTTGGCGGGGGCCACAAAAACATTCAGTACTTC
cdr3_aa: CASSFGGGHKNIQYF

clone_size: many
v_call: TRBV28
j_call: TRBJ2-7
d_call: TRBD1
cdr3_nt: TGTGCCAGCAGTTCCCCGGGACAGGGGACCTACGAGCAGTACTTC
cdr3_aa: CASSSPGQGTYEQYF

clone_size: few
v_call: TRBV10-3
j_call: TRBJ2-5
d_call: TRBD2
cdr3_nt: TGTGCCATCAGTGAGGCTAGCGGGGGAGAGACCCAGTACTTC
cdr3_aa: CAISEASGGETQYF

clone_size: few
v_call: TRBV7-9
j_call: TRBJ1-1
d_call: TRBD1
cdr3_nt: TGTGCCAGCAGCACAGACAGGGGGCAGGTCACTGAAGCTTTCTTT
cdr3_aa: CASSTDRGQVTEAFF

clone_size: many
v_call: TRBV7-2
j_call: TRBJ1-2
d_call: TRBD1
cdr3_nt: TGTGCCAGCAGCTCTCTGGGACAGGGGAACGGTGGCTACACCTTC
cdr3_aa: CASSSLGQGNGGYTF

clone_size: .
v_call: TRBV20-1
j_call: TRBJ2-1
d_call: .
cdr3_nt: TGCAGTGCTTTGGGCCTATCCCTCAATGAGCAGTTCTTC
cdr3_aa: CSALGLSLNEQFF

clone_size: few
v_call: TRBV4-3
j_call: TRBJ2-7
d_call: TRBD1
cdr3_nt: TGCGCCAGCAGCCAAGAACAGGGGTTGTACGAGCAGTACTTC
cdr3_aa: CASSQEQGLYEQYF

clone_size: .
v_call: TRBV2
j_call: TRBJ2-3
d_call: .
cdr3_nt: TGTGCCAGCAGAGGTCAGGGAGGCTCAGATACGCAGTATTTT
cdr3_aa: CASRGQGGSDTQYF

clone_size: .
v_call: TRBV5-1
j_call: TRBJ1-1
d_call: .
cdr3_nt: TGCGCCAGCAGCTTAGGTACGGGGGGTGAAACTGAAGCTTTCTTT
cdr3_aa: CASSLGTGGETEAFF

clone_size: few
v_call: TRBV4-3
j_call: TRBJ2-7
d_call: .
cdr3_nt: TGCGCCAGCAGCCCCAGGTTACAGACCGTTTACGAGCAGTACTTC
cdr3_aa: CASSPRLQTVYEQYF

clone_size: many
v_call: TRBV7-2
j_call: TRBJ2-1
d_call: TRBD1
cdr3_nt: TGTGCCAGCAGCTCGCAGGGGGATGAGCAGTTCTTC
cdr3_aa: CASSSQGDEQFF

clone_size: few
v_call: TRBV19
j_call: TRBJ2-7
d_call: .
cdr3_nt: TGTGCCAGTAGTGAGGACAGCGATTTTACAAACTACGAGCAGTACTTC
cdr3_aa: CASSEDSDFTNYEQYF

clone_size: .
v_call: TRBV7-9
j_call: TRBJ2-1
d_call: .
cdr3_nt: TGTGCCAGCAGCTTACGACAGCCGGAGCAGTTCTTC
cdr3_aa: CASSLRQPEQFF

clone_size: .
v_call: TRBV4-2
j_call: TRBJ2-7
d_call: .
cdr3_nt: TGTGCCAGCAGGGAAAGCAACAGGGACGAGCAGTACTTC
cdr3_aa: CASRESNRDEQYF

clone_size: .
v_call: TRBV2
j_call: TRBJ2-2
d_call: .
cdr3_nt: TGTGCCAGCAGAACCGAATGGGTCGGAGCCGGGGAGCTGTTTTTT
cdr3_aa: CASRTEWVGAGELFF

clone_size: .
v_call: TRBV6-2/TRBV6-3
j_call: TRBJ1-5
d_call: TRBD1
cdr3_nt: TGTGCCAGCAGTGGGACAGCCTACAATCAGCCCCAGCATTTT
cdr3_aa: CASSGTAYNQPQHF

clone_size: .
v_call: TRBV24-1
j_call: TRBJ2-2
d_call: .
cdr3_nt: TGTGCCACAAGTAACAGGGCCGGGGAGCTGTTTTTT
cdr3_aa: CATSNRAGELFF

clone_size: .
v_call: TRBV12-3/TRBV12-4
j_call: TRBJ2-1
d_call: TRBD2
cdr3_nt: TGTGCCAGCAGGCCGGGACTAGCGGTATACAATGAGCAGTTCTTC
cdr3_aa: CASRPGLAVYNEQFF

clone_size: many
v_call: TRBV12-3/TRBV12-4
j_call: TRBJ2-3
d_call: TRBD2
cdr3_nt: TGTGCCAGCAGGCCTAGCGGGGGAACAGATACGCAGTATTTT
cdr3_aa: CASRPSGGTDTQYF

clone_size: .
v_call: TRBV7-2
j_call: TRBJ2-5
d_call: TRBD2
cdr3_nt: TGTGCCAGCAGCTTAGGTAGCGGGCCGAGGACCCAGTACTTC
cdr3_aa: CASSLGSGPRTQYF

clone_size: .
v_call: TRBV9
j_call: TRBJ2-1
d_call: .
cdr3_nt: TGTGCCAGCAGCGTAGACGCGGGGTCCTACAATGAGCAGTTCTTC
cdr3_aa: CASSVDAGSYNEQFF

clone_size: .
v_call: TRBV2
j_call: TRBJ2-2
d_call: .
cdr3_nt: TGTGCCAGCAGTGTTAAAGTGGTTAACGGGGAGCTGTTTTTT
cdr3_aa: CASSVKVVNGELFF

clone_size: .
v_call: TRBV7-8
j_call: TRBJ2-3
d_call: .
cdr3_nt: TGTGCCAGCTGGTCGGAGGGGGAGTACACAGATACGCAGTATTTT
cdr3_aa: CASWSEGEYTDTQYF

clone_size: few
v_call: TRBV7-9
j_call: TRBJ2-4
d_call: TRBD1
cdr3_nt: TGTGCCAGCAGCGGACAGGGGTCATCGTCCATTCAGTACTTC
cdr3_aa: CASSGQGSSSIQYF

clone_size: few
v_call: TRBV6-1
j_call: TRBJ1-2
d_call: .
cdr3_nt: TGTGCCAGCACCATTGCAGGGGCTTCTATTTATGGCTACACCTTC
cdr3_aa: CASTIAGASIYGYTF

clone_size: .
v_call: TRBV13
j_call: TRBJ2-3
d_call: .
cdr3_nt: TGTGCCAGCAGCACCTCGGGACTCGCTATGCAGTATTTT
cdr3_aa: CASSTSGLAMQYF

clone_size: .
v_call: TRBV20-1
j_call: TRBJ2-7
d_call: TRBD2
cdr3_nt: TGCAGTGCTAGCCCAATCAGCGGGAGGGCCGGGGAGCAGTACTTC
cdr3_aa: CSASPISGRAGEQYF

clone_size: .
v_call: TRBV15
j_call: TRBJ2-3
d_call: .
cdr3_nt: TGTGCCACCAGCAGAGTGTCTAGAGTAGATACGCAGTATTTT
cdr3_aa: CATSRVSRVDTQYF

clone_size: few
v_call: TRBV29-1
j_call: TRBJ2-7
d_call: .
cdr3_nt: TGCAGCGTCCAAAGCGGAGGAGCCCGCTCCTACGAGCAGTACTTC
cdr3_aa: CSVQSGGARSYEQYF

clone_size: many
v_call: TRBV7-2
j_call: TRBJ2-1
d_call: .
cdr3_nt: TGTGCCAGCAGCATCGCGCCTAGTGTACAGGAGCAGTTCTTC
cdr3_aa: CASSIAPSVQEQFF

clone_size: few
v_call: TRBV7-9
j_call: TRBJ2-3
d_call: TRBD2
cdr3_nt: TGTGCCAGCAACGAGGACCCTAGCGGAAGCACAGATACGCAGTATTTT
cdr3_aa: CASNEDPSGSTDTQYF

clone_size: .
v_call: TRBV11-2
j_call: TRBJ2-7
d_call: TRBD2
cdr3_nt: TGTGCCAGCAGCTTTCTAATAGCGGGAGAAGTCGCCTACGAGCAGTACTTC
cdr3_aa: CASSFLIAGEVAYEQYF

clone_size: .
v_call: TRBV12-3/TRBV12-4
j_call: TRBJ1-1
d_call: .
cdr3_nt: TGTGCCAGCAGTCAACAGGGTTTCGCTGAAGCTTTCTTT
cdr3_aa: CASSQQGFAEAFF

clone_size: .
v_call: TRBV7-8
j_call: TRBJ1-4
d_call: .
cdr3_nt: TGTGCCAGCAGCCCCCCGGGCTGGGAAAAACTGTTTTTT
cdr3_aa: CASSPPGWEKLFF